The clone carrying this T cell receptor (beta chain) was counted many times. The antigen is unknown. CDR3 size: 15 residues. Germline CDR1 SNHLY, CDR2 FYNNEI. V was pared by 8 bases and J by 0 bases, with 9 bases of the junction left unmatched. Other autoimmune diseases, uncontrolled infections, pregnancy or lactation led to the exclusion of patients. RNA served as the template for amplifying TCR beta CDR3 regions. The first round was an RT-PCR with HTBI primers, and the second round was a multiplex PCR. TCRdb ran MiXCR on the multiplex PCR reads and lists one entry per CDR3 protein. The table records over a million distinct CDR3 sequences, about 40% of them present only once. The data were taken from a study of Graves' ophthalmopathy and Graves' hyperthyroidism. General study points: Detected in blood as well were most expanded thyroid clonotypes with frequency above 0.001. The model predicted ophthalmopathy progression with 60% to 71% sensitivity and around 72% specificity.

The TCR sequence derives from an adult man with Graves' hyperthyroidism. This chain connects TRBV2 to TRBJ2-7; 8 nucleotides align to TRBD1. Material: peripheral blood or thyroid tissue (not recorded which). The CDR3 reads CASRKGTGNSYEQYF. In nucleotides, the CDR3 is TGTGCCAGCCGGAAAGGGACAGGAAACTCCTACGAGCAGTACTTC.